The next 25 T cell receptor beta chains were all read from a single sample in a study of blood T cell repertoires in COVID-19. Here immunoSEQ multiplex PCR was the method, and the copy in TCRdb shows in-frame clones only, minus some. The data contain about 150,000 clones, roughly 90% of them seen just once; the ten biggest clones take up 0.53%. The sample consisted of peripheral blood. The receptors shown here come from a man aged 50 to 59 with acute or convalescent COVID-19.

V usage is TRBV18 and J usage is TRBJ1-6, with D perhaps matching TRBD1 (6 bases). CDR3 size: 15 residues. The germline V and J ends were trimmed by 1 base and 7 bases, with 11 bases remaining between them. Germline V CDR1 and CDR2: KGHSH, LQKENI. This chain's CDR3 is CASSPREQGNSPLHF. As DNA, the CDR3 is TGTGCCAGCTCACCACGGGAACAGGGAAATTCACCCCTCCACTTT.

The chain couples TRBV27 to TRBJ2-7; TRBD2 is a possible D gene (5 bases). The CDR3 covers 14 residues. Trimming cost V 2 bases and J 3 bases, with 11 bases left between them. The germline CDR1 and CDR2 sequences are MNHEY and SMNVEV (reference sequence). In DNA form, the CDR3 reads TGTGCCAGCAGTTTAGGAGGAAATTACTACGAGCAGTACTTC. Translating gives CASSLGGNYYEQYF.

The chain couples TRBV6-2 or TRBV6-3 to TRBJ2-7, with 9 nucleotides matching TRBD1. CDR3 size: 15 residues. Germline V gene sequence: CDR1 MNHEY, CDR2 SVGEGT. J lost 1 base, V lost 5 bases, and 6 bases had no gene match. The CDR3, as DNA: TGTGCCAGCAGTCCGGGACAGGGATTTTCCTACGAGCAGTACGTC. It specifies CASSPGQGFSYEQYV.

V gene TRBV18 combines with J gene TRBJ2-2; TRBD2 matches 10 bases. This CDR3 contains 17 residues. Germline loops: CDR1 KGHSH, CDR2 LQKENI. V was clipped by 6 bases and J by 3 bases; unmatched bases: 10. DNA of the CDR3: TGTGCCAGCTCCCCGGCCGGGACTAGCGTTGACACCGGGGAGCTGTTTTTT. This sequence encodes CASSPAGTSVDTGELFF.

This chain joins TRBV12-3 or TRBV12-4 and TRBJ2-5; 7 bases line up with TRBD1. The CDR3 contains 13 residues. After removal of 6 bases from V and 3 bases from J, the junction contained 4 bases not matched to a gene. The CDR3 coding sequence is TGTGCCAGCAGCGACAGGGAGAAAGAGACCCAGTACTTC. Translating gives CASSDREKETQYF.

J is TRBJ2-7 and V is TRBV19; 14 bases map to TRBD2. Germline-derived CDR1 and CDR2 are LNHDA and SQIVND (reference sequence). V gave up 4 bases and J gave up 5 bases; unmatched junction bases: 13. The CDR3 has 18 amino acids. As DNA, the CDR3 is TGTGCCAGTAGTAGCACAACTGGGACTAGCGGGAGTCGCGACGAGCAGTACTTC. It encodes CASSSTTGTSGSRDEQYF.

CDR3 protein: CASSQLLAGVGETQYF. The CDR3 DNA sequence: TGCGCCAGCAGCCAGCTACTAGCGGGGGTCGGAGAGACCCAGTACTTC. The rearrangement joins TRBV4-3 to TRBJ2-5, with 11 bases that match TRBD2. The CDR3 loop spans 16 amino acids. Looked up from germline, CDR1 is LGHNA and CDR2 is YSLEER. Unmatched junction bases numbered 7, after V lost 3 bases and J lost 4 bases.

The rearrangement links TRBV19 to TRBJ2-7; D may be TRBD1 (5 bases). CDR1 and CDR2 from the germline V gene are LNHDA and SQIVND (reference sequence). This CDR3 has 14 amino acids. The V gene lost 2 bases and the J gene lost 6 bases, with 14 bases spanning the gap. The CDR3 nucleotides read TGTGCCAGTAGTATATCAGGGATATCCGTCGAGCAGTACTTC. This codes for CASSISGISVEQYF.

The J gene is TRBJ1-6, the V gene TRBV30; D call uncertain. Germline V gene lookup returns CDR1 GTSNPN and CDR2 SVGIG (reference sequence). The CDR3 loop spans 12 amino acids. V dropped 8 bases and J dropped 6 bases, with 11 bases sitting between them. The CDR3 coding sequence is TGTGCCCTAGACCTGAGTAATTCACCCCTCCACTTT. This translates into CALDLSNSPLHF.

The V gene is TRBV2, the J gene TRBJ2-5, with D perhaps matching TRBD1 (7 bases). The CDR3 sequence is 14 residues long. V was pared by 3 bases and J by 2 bases, with 10 bases between. Germline V lookup: CDR1 SNHLY, CDR2 FYNNEI. The CDR3 DNA reads as TGTGCCAGCAGTGACCAGGGGGGACAAGAGACCCAGTACTTC. Translating gives CASSDQGGQETQYF.

The gene calls are TRBV7-3 and TRBJ2-3; 9 positions agree with TRBD2. The length of the CDR3 is 15 residues. CDR1 and CDR2 from the germline V gene are SGHTA and FQGTGA. V was clipped by 2 bases and J by 4 bases; unmatched bases: 4. Here the CDR3 reads CASSLLAGVSDTQYF. As DNA, the CDR3 is TGTGCCAGCAGCTTATTAGCGGGAGTGTCAGATACGCAGTATTTT.

In regard to this clone: At one of its ends the junction is not consistent with the germline gene, which may arise from a read error. This CDR3 is CASSPGQGSKDTQYF. The CDR3 nucleotides are TGTGCCAGCAGCCCCGGACAGGGGAGCAAAGATACGCAGTATTTT. The gene calls are TRBV5-4 and TRBJ2-3; TRBD1 agrees at 9 bases. The germline V gene has CDR1 SGHNT and CDR2 YYREEE (reference sequence). The CDR3 spans 15 residues.

This rearrangement joins TRBV18 to TRBJ1-3; unclear D gene. Trimming removed 0 bases at V and 0 bases at J, with 6 bases between. Looked up from germline, CDR1 is KGHSH and CDR2 is LQKENI. CDR3 size: 15 residues. This CDR3 is CASSPPQNSGNTIYF. CDR3 bases: TGTGCCAGCTCACCACCCCAGAACTCTGGAAACACCATATATTTT.

In its sample, this clone was seen once. This chain links TRBV2 with TRBJ2-2, with 9 bases matching TRBD1. CDR1 SNHLY and CDR2 FYNNEI come from the germline V gene. The CDR3 length is 15 residues. V lost 6 bases and J lost 3; bases outside the gene matches: 5. CDR3 in amino acids: CASREQGADTGELFF. CDR3 DNA sequence: TGTGCCAGCAGAGAACAGGGGGCGGACACCGGGGAGCTGTTTTTT.

The rearrangement uses TRBV7-9 and TRBJ2-2; 10 nucleotides agree with TRBD2. The CDR3 runs to 17 residues. The junction had 7 bases not matched to a gene; V was cut back by 2 bases and J by 4 bases. Germline lookup yields CDR1 SEHNR and CDR2 FQNEAQ (reference sequence). CDR3 in amino acids: CASSLKGLAGATGELFF. The DNA for the CDR3 is TGTGCCAGCAGCTTAAAGGGGCTAGCGGGGGCCACCGGGGAGCTGTTTTTT.

The chain joins TRBV27 to TRBJ2-1, with 9 positions matching TRBD2. CDR1 is MNHEY, CDR2 SMNVEV, per germline (reference sequence). The CDR3 is 15 residues long. V dropped 4 bases and J dropped 3; count of bases not matched to a gene: 4. The CDR3 DNA reads TGTGCCAGCAGTTCCCTAGCGGGGTACTACAATGAGCAGTTCTTC. Its protein is CASSSLAGYYNEQFF.

This rearrangement joins TRBV7-9 to TRBJ2-1; D may be TRBD2 (5 bases). With 5 bases removed from V and 9 bases from J, the gap between germline ends came to 23 bases. This CDR3 region has 16 residues. Germline loops: CDR1 SEHNR, CDR2 FQNEAQ (reference sequence). The CDR3 sequence is CASSLRPRDRRGEQFF. CDR3 bases: TGTGCCAGCAGCCTTCGTCCACGCGACCGACGGGGTGAGCAGTTCTTC. Full variable domain (missing parts from reference TRBV7-9 and TRBJ2-1): DTGVSQNPRHKITKRGQNVTFRCDPISEHNRLYWYRQTLGQGPEFLTYFQNEAQLEKSRLLSDRFSAERPKGSFSTLEIQRTEQGDSAMYLCASSLRPRDRRGEQFFGPGTRLTVL.

The chain has TRBV30 and TRBJ2-7; no definite D call. Between the trimmed V and J ends, which lost 4 bases and 2 bases, there was a span of 6 bases. From germline, CDR1 is GTSNPN and CDR2 SVGIG (reference sequence). The CDR3 runs to 11 residues. The CDR3 sequence is CAWNRAYEQYF. The CDR3 nucleotides read TGTGCCTGGAACCGGGCCTACGAGCAGTACTTC.

The chain uses TRBV29-1 and TRBJ1-2; D is ambiguous. This CDR3 region has 13 residues. Trimming stripped 5 bases from V and 0 bases from J, with 10 bases between. Germline CDR1 and CDR2: SQVTM and ANQGSEA. DNA of the CDR3: TGCAGCGTTAGAACTGACTCTAACTATGGCTACACCTTC. Translating gives CSVRTDSNYGYTF.

This clone was picked up a small number of times. The chain couples TRBV7-2 to TRBJ2-2; tentative D call: TRBD1 (5 bases). The V end was cut by 1 base, the J end by 4 bases, with 13 bases between. The CDR3 sequence is 16 residues long. Germline loops: CDR1 SGHTA, CDR2 FQGNSA. The CDR3 sequence is CASSLGQPSATGELFF. The CDR3 nucleotides read TGTGCCAGCAGCTTAGGACAGCCCTCTGCCACCGGGGAGCTGTTTTTT.

The CDR3 coding sequence is TGTGCCAGTATGGGGGGGGGCAGCACTGAAGCTTTCTTT. Translating it yields CASMGGGSTEAFF. The gene calls are TRBV19 and TRBJ1-1, with D possibly TRBD1 on 6 matching bases. The germline V gene has CDR1 LNHDA and CDR2 SQIVND (reference sequence). V lost 7 bases, J lost 4 bases, and 13 bases lay in between. This CDR3 contains 13 residues. The complete variable domain, with remaining parts taken from reference TRBV19 and TRBJ1-1, reads DGGITQSPKYLFRKEGQNVTLSCEQNLNHDAMYWYRQDPGQGLRLIYYSQIVNDFQKGDIAEGYSVSREKKESFPLTVTSAQKNPTAFYLCASMGGGSTEAFFGQGTRLTVV.

The J gene is TRBJ2-7, the V gene TRBV6-5; TRBD1 is a possible D gene (6 bases). The CDR3 is made up of 14 amino acids. The V and J ends lost 2 bases and 7 bases respectively, with 15 bases between them. In germline, CDR1 is MNHEY, CDR2 SVGAGI. Written as DNA, the CDR3 is TGTGCCAGCAGTTACCAGGGGTTTAAGGCAGAGCAGTACTTC. Its protein product is CASSYQGFKAEQYF.

The chain couples TRBV7-2 to TRBJ2-7; 8 nucleotides agree with TRBD2. Germline assignment: CDR1 SGHTA and CDR2 FQGNSA. The V gene end was trimmed by 1 base and the J gene end by 1 base; junction bases not matched to a gene: 9. This CDR3 is built from 17 residues. CDR3 amino acids: CASSLGLLREVSYEQYF. The CDR3 coding sequence is TGTGCCAGCAGCTTAGGGCTTTTGCGGGAGGTATCCTACGAGCAGTACTTC. Together with reference TRBV7-2 and TRBJ2-7, the CDR3 gives the full variable domain: GAGVSQSPSNKVTEKGKDVELRCDPISGHTALYWYRQSLGQGLEFLIYFQGNSAPDKSGLPSDRFSAERTGGSVSTLTIQRTQQEDSAVYLCASSLGLLREVSYEQYFGPGTRLTVT.

The chain employs TRBV4-2 and TRBJ1-4; TRBD1 agrees at 9 bases. Germline values: CDR1 LGHNA, CDR2 YNFKEQ. CDR3 length equals 16 residues. V shed 4 bases and J 4 bases; nucleotides not matched to a gene: 7. The CDR3 DNA reads TGTGCCAGCAGCCCAGGGGGGACAGGGAATAATGAAAAACTGTTTTTT. Translation gives CASSPGGTGNNEKLFF.

The DNA for the CDR3 is TGTGCCAGCTCACCATCGGCTAGCGGGCAAGAGACCCAGTACTTC. This gives the protein CASSPSASGQETQYF. This chain links TRBV18 with TRBJ2-5; 8 bases map to TRBD2. Losses at the gene ends were 2 bases for V and 2 bases for J; bases not matched to a gene: 4. This CDR3 is built from 15 residues. Germline V lookup: CDR1 KGHSH, CDR2 LQKENI.